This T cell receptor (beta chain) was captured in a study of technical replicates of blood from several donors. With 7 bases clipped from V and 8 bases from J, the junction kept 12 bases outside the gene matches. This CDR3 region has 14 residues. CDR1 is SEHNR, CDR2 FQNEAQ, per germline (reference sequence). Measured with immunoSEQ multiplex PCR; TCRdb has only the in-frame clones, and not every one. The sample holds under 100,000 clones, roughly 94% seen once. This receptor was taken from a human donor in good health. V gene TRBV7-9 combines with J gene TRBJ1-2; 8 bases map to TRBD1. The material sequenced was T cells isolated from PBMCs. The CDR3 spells CASTAGTGILGYTF. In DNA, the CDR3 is TGTGCCAGCACCGCCGGGACAGGCATCTTGGGCTACACCTTC.